This T cell receptor (beta chain) was retrieved from a study of blood T cells in healthy people across ages. This clonotype has more than one count but fewer than ten. V lost 0 bases and J 3 bases, leaving 15 bases between the germline ends. This CDR3 region has 15 residues. Germline loops: CDR1 DFQATT, CDR2 SNEGSKA (reference sequence). Roughly 10 milliliters of peripheral blood were drawn from each donor. Primers used in a second PCR of about 7 to 12 cycles were a sample-barcoded 5' primer and a J-beta primer mix. In TCRdb, the 5' RACE reads were re-called with MiXCR into one record per CDR3 protein. Among about 640,000 distinct CDR3 sequences listed, around 54% were seen once.

Sequencing was performed on blood. This sequence was found in a man between 60 and 75 years old in good health. The V and J genes are TRBV20-1 and TRBJ2-7; D is undetermined. CDR3 sequence: CSARDGPSHDYEQYF. In DNA form, the CDR3 reads TGCAGTGCTAGAGATGGGCCGTCTCACGACTACGAGCAGTACTTC.